Sequencing of this T cell receptor (beta chain) was carried out in a study of blood T cells in healthy people across ages. The CDR3 covers 14 residues. In regard to this clonotype: The junction shows a germline mismatch at one end, possibly a read error.

The second PCR ran about 6 to 12 cycles with a sample-barcoded 5' primer and J-beta primers. Every cDNA was tagged by a template-switch adaptor with 12 random nucleotides. TCRdb re-analysed the 5' RACE reads in MiXCR, keeping a single row per CDR3 protein. Among about 1,400,000 distinct CDR3 sequences, around 55% were seen once, and the ten largest hold under 8.5%. The chain is built from TRBV12-3 or TRBV12-4 and TRBJ2-4, with TRBD2 identical over 9 bases. With the DNA end fitting TRBJ2-7 better, the J assignment may be wrong. The source is a young man in good health. Input material: blood. This chain's CDR3 is CATSPSGRTYEQYF. The CDR3 DNA sequence: TGTGCCACCAGTCCAAGCGGGAGGACGTACGAGCAGTACTTC.